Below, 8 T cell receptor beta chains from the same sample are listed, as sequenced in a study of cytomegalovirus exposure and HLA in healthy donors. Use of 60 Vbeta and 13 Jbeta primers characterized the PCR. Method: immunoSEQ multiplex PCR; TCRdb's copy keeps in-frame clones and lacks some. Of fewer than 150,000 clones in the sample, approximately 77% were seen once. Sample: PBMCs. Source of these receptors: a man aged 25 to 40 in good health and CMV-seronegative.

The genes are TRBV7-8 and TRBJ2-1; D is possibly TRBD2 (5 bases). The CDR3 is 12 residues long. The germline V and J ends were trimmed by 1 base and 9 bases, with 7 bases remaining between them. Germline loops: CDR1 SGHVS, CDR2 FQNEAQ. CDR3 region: CASSLESGEQFF. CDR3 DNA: TGTGCCAGCAGCTTAGAGAGCGGTGAGCAGTTCTTC. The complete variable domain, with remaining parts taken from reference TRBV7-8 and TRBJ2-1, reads GAGVSQSPRYKVAKRGQDVALRCDPISGHVSLFWYQQALGQGPEFLTYFQNEAQLDKSGLPSDRFFAERPEGSVSTLKIQRTQQEDSAVYLCASSLESGEQFFGPGTRLTVL.

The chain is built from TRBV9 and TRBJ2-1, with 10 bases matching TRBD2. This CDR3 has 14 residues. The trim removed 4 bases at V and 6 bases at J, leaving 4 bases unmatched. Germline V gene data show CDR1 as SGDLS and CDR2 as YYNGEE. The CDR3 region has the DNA TGTGCCAGCAGCCCGGGACTAGCGTTCAATGAGCAGTTCTTC. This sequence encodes CASSPGLAFNEQFF.

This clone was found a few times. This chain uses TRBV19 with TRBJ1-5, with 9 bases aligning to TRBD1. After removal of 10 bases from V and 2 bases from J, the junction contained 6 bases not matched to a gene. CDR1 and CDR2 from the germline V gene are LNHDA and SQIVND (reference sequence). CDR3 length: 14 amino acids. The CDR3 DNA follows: TGTGCCACCTCGGGACAGGGAGGCAATCAGCCCCAGCATTTT. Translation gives CATSGQGGNQPQHF.

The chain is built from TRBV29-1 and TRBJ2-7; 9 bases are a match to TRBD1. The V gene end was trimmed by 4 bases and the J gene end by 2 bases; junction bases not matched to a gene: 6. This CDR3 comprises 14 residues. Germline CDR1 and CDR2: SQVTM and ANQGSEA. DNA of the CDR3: TGCAGCGTTGCGCCCCGGACAGGGGCCTACGAGCAGTACTTC. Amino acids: CSVAPRTGAYEQYF.

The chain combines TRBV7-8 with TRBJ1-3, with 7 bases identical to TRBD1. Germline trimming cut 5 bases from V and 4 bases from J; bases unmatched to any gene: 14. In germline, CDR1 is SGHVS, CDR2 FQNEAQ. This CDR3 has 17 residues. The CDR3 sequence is CASSPPPGGIPGNTIYF. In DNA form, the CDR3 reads TGTGCCAGCAGCCCCCCGCCAGGGGGAATTCCCGGAAACACCATATATTTT.

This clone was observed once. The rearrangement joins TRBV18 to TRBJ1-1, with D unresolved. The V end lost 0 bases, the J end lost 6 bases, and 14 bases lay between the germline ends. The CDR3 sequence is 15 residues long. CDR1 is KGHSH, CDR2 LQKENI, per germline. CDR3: CASSPPSVGVSEAFF. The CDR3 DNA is TGTGCCAGCTCACCACCGTCGGTCGGGGTGTCTGAAGCTTTCTTT.

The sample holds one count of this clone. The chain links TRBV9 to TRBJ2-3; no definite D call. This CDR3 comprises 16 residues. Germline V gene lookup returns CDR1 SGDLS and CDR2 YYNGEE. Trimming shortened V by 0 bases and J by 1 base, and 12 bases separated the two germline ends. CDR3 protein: CASSVGTALGTDTQYF. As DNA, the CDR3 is TGTGCCAGCAGCGTAGGTACCGCGTTAGGCACAGATACGCAGTATTTT.

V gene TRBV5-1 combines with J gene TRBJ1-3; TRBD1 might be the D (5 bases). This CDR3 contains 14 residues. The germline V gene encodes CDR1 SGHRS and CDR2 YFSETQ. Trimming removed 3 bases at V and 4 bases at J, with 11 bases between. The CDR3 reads CASSSTRGGNTIYF. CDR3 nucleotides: TGCGCCAGCAGCTCGACAAGGGGCGGAAACACCATATATTTT.